This TCR beta chain stems from a study of T cells in Graves' hyperthyroidism and ophthalmopathy. It was considered stable Graves' hyperthyroidism when ophthalmopathy did not progress within 18 months. Disease duration under 2 months; hyperthyroidism patients were aged 18 to 65. Trimming cost V 1 base and J 6 bases, with 7 bases left between them. CDR3 length: 12 amino acids. Amplification targeted TCR beta CDR3 regions from RNA transcripts. When the TCR CDR3 underwent first-round RT-PCR, the HTBI primer set was used. TCRdb ran MiXCR on the multiplex PCR reads and lists one entry per CDR3 protein. The data hold around 350,000 distinct CDR3 sequences, with about 13% observed a single time. This clonotype was picked up many times.

This chain joins TRBV12-3 or TRBV12-4 and TRBJ2-7; tentatively, D is TRBD1 or TRBD2 (5 bases each). The sequenced material came from blood. This receptor was taken from a woman aged 18 to 35 with Graves' hyperthyroidism. The CDR3 spells CASSLEGTEQYF. CDR3 in DNA: TGTGCCAGCAGTTTAGAGGGGACCGAGCAGTACTTC.